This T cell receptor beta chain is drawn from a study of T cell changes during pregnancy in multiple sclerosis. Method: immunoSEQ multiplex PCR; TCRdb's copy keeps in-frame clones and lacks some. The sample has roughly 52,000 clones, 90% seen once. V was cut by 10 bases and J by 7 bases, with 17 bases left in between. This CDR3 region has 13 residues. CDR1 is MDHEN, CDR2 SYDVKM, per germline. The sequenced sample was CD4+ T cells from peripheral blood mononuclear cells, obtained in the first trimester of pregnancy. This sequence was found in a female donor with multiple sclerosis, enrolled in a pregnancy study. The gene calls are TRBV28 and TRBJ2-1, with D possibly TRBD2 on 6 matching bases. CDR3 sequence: CATTRPWGNEQFF. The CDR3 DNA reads TGTGCCACGACTAGGCCATGGGGGAATGAGCAGTTCTTC.